The 14 T cell receptor beta chains presented below share a single source sample, sequenced in a study of Graves' ophthalmopathy and Graves' hyperthyroidism (dated by TCRdb to 2016 to 2018). The data were produced on an Illumina HiSeq 2000. For repertoire sequencing, TCR beta CDR3 regions were amplified from RNA transcripts. The first round of RT-PCR was done with HTBI primers and the Qiagen OneStep RT-PCR kit, and was followed by a second round of multiplex PCR, then size selection and purification. In TCRdb, the public reads were trimmed at Q25 with fastp and aligned with MiXCR, with productive beta chains retained. Each entry is one CDR3 protein sequence, shown with its most common DNA and genes. This sample comprises hundreds of thousands of distinct CDR3 sequences, approximately 40% of them detected only once. The ten largest clones represent roughly 46% of the sample. The sequenced sample consisted of peripheral blood. The receptors were sampled from an adult man with Graves' ophthalmopathy.

This clonotype was counted many times. Written as DNA, the CDR3 is TGCAGCGTTGAGAAAACCTACGAGCAGTACTTC. It codes for CSVEKTYEQYF. V is TRBV29-1 and J is TRBJ2-7; D unclear. Trimming removed 3 bases from V and 2 bases from J, with 5 bases in between. This CDR3 spans 11 amino acids. CDR1 is SQVTM, CDR2 ANQGSEA, per germline.

The genes are TRBV2 and TRBJ1-6; 7 positions match TRBD1. There are 15 residues in the CDR3. The germline CDR1 and CDR2 sequences are SNHLY and FYNNEI. V shed 3 bases and J 10 bases; nucleotides not matched to a gene: 9. The CDR3 DNA is TGTGCCAGCAGTGACCTGACAGGGAGGTCCTCACCCCTCCACTTT. As protein: CASSDLTGRSSPLHF.

The V gene is TRBV14, the J gene TRBJ1-1, with 9 nucleotides matching TRBD1. The CDR3 runs 15 residues. The V and J ends lost 4 bases and 4 bases, in that order; junction bases with no gene match: 7. In germline, CDR1 is SGHDN, CDR2 FVKESK. Here the CDR3 reads CASSPSDRGGTEAFF. CDR3 DNA: TGTGCCAGCAGCCCATCGGACAGGGGAGGCACTGAAGCTTTCTTT. Drawing the rest from reference TRBV14 and TRBJ1-1, the complete variable domain is EAGVTQFPSHSVIEKGQTVTLRCDPISGHDNLYWYRRVMGKEIKFLLHFVKESKQDESGMPNNRFLAERTGGTYSTLKVQPAELEDSGVYFCASSPSDRGGTEAFFGQGTRLTVV.

This clonotype was observed at least ten times. The chain joins TRBV10-3 to TRBJ1-5, with D maybe TRBD1 (5 bases). V lost 8 bases and J lost 0, with 11 bases in between. The CDR3 length is 14 residues. Germline V gene lookup returns CDR1 ENHRY and CDR2 SYGVKD. The CDR3 coding sequence is TGTGCCATCGGAGGGACGGATAGCAATCAGCCCCAGCATTTT. Its translation: CAIGGTDSNQPQHF.

Details on this clonotype: One end of the junction is discordant with germline, which a read error may explain. The chain links TRBV24-1 to TRBJ1-5; D is unresolved. The CDR3 covers 13 residues. Germline CDR1 is KGHDR and CDR2 is SFDVKD. Here the CDR3 reads CAASTRGNQPQHF. CDR3 DNA: TGTGCCGCCAGTACCCGAGGGAATCAGCCCCAGCATTTT.

A few counts support this clonotype. This chain connects TRBV2 to TRBJ2-5, with D uncertain. Looked up from germline, CDR1 is SNHLY and CDR2 is FYNNEI. The CDR3 has 15 amino acids. V lost 6 bases and J lost 2, with 16 bases in between. The CDR3 DNA is TGTGCCAGCAGCGTTGACGTGGTAGTGCAAGAGACCCAGTACTTC. Translating it yields CASSVDVVVQETQYF. Complete variable domain (other parts from reference TRBV2 and TRBJ2-5): EPEVTQTPSHQVTQMGQEVILRCVPISNHLYFYWYRQILGQKVEFLVSFYNNEISEKSEIFDDQFSVERPDGSNFTLKIRSTKLEDSAMYFCASSVDVVVQETQYFGPGTRLLVL.

The rearrangement uses TRBV10-3 and TRBJ1-5; maybe TRBD1 (5 bases). CDR3 length equals 18 residues. CDR1 is ENHRY, CDR2 SYGVKD, per germline. The V end was cut by 0 bases, the J end by 0 bases, with 15 bases between. This CDR3 reads CAISESKGGGVSNQPQHF. CDR3 nucleotide sequence: TGTGCCATCAGTGAGTCGAAAGGTGGGGGAGTTAGCAATCAGCCCCAGCATTTT.

This clonotype was counted a single time. The V call is TRBV25-1, the J call TRBJ2-7, with D perhaps matching TRBD1 (6 bases). Germline V gives CDR1 MGHDK, CDR2 SYGVNS. The V gene lost 4 bases and the J gene lost 0 bases, with 16 bases spanning the gap. The CDR3 contains 16 residues. In DNA form, the CDR3 reads TGTGCCAGCAGTGCCCCCCAGGGGATGAGCTCCTACGAGCAGTACTTC. This encodes CASSAPQGMSSYEQYF.

The gene calls are TRBV5-1 and TRBJ1-2; a weak D match, TRBD1 (5 bases). V was shortened by 0 bases and J by 4 bases, with 7 bases between the two germline ends. This CDR3 spans 13 amino acids. Germline values: CDR1 SGHRS, CDR2 YFSETQ. The CDR3 nucleotides are TGCGCCAGCAGCTTGGAAGGGGTCTATGGCTACACCTTC. Translation gives CASSLEGVYGYTF.

This clonotype was picked up a small number of times. This may stem from a read error, because a much larger clone lies one nucleotide away. This chain joins TRBV25-1 and TRBJ1-1; 7 nucleotides agree with TRBD1. The CDR3 loop spans 14 amino acids. With 6 bases clipped from V and 6 bases from J, the junction kept 10 bases outside the gene matches. Germline V gene lookup returns CDR1 MGHDK and CDR2 SYGVNS. CDR3: CASSAPTQGAEAFF. Written as DNA, the CDR3 is TGTGCCAGCAGCGCGCCGACCCAGGGGGCTGAAGCTTTCTTT.

This clonotype was seen only a few times. The rearrangement links TRBV14 to TRBJ1-1; the D is unclear. Germline V lookup: CDR1 SGHDN, CDR2 FVKESK. The V and J ends lost 5 bases and 1 base respectively, with 11 bases between them. The CDR3 runs 14 residues. As DNA, the CDR3 is TGTGCCAGCAGCGCCCGACGCGGGAACACTGAAGCTTTCTTT. Translating it yields CASSARRGNTEAFF.

The sample holds many counts of this clonotype. The gene calls are TRBV2 and TRBJ1-6; 7 nucleotides match TRBD1. V was pared by 7 bases and J by 5 bases, with 11 bases of the junction left unmatched. This CDR3 contains 16 residues. In germline, CDR1 is SNHLY, CDR2 FYNNEI. The CDR3, as DNA: TGTGCCAGCACCCCCCCGACAGGGAACCATAATTCACCCCTCCACTTT. This codes for CASTPPTGNHNSPLHF.

A note on this clonotype: The junction and the germline gene differ at one end; a read error may be behind it. The chain employs TRBV7-9 and TRBJ1-5; D is unclear. Germline V gives CDR1 SEHNR, CDR2 FQNEAQ (reference sequence). The CDR3 contains 14 residues. The CDR3, as DNA: TGCGCCAGCAGCCAAGATCTAGTGCGGCAGCCCCAGCATTTT. Translating gives CASSQDLVRQPQHF.

This chain joins TRBV10-3 and TRBJ2-3; TRBD2 might be the D (6 bases). Looked up from germline, CDR1 is ENHRY and CDR2 is SYGVKD. V dropped 3 bases and J dropped 3 bases, with 13 bases sitting between them. The CDR3 loop spans 15 amino acids. CDR3 sequence (DNA): TGTGCCATCAGTGATTCTGGCGGGACTACAGATACGCAGTATTTT. It yields the protein CAISDSGGTTDTQYF.